Listed below are T cell receptor beta chains from one sample, sequenced in a study of blood T cells in healthy people across ages. Each CDR3 protein is one row after TCRdb ran MiXCR on the 5' RACE reads. The sample carries roughly 830,000 distinct CDR3 sequences, 62% recorded once. The sample taken for sequencing was blood. Receptors were obtained from a young man in good health. The CDR3 runs from the conserved cysteine through the conserved F or W. D genes are given only for firm matches. Some rows have no size entry. The others give once, few or many, or a class for an expanded clone.

d_call | j_call | v_call | clone_size | cdr3_nt | cdr3_aa
NA | TRBJ2-5 | TRBV5-1 | NA | TGCGCCAGCAGCACTGGACAGCTGATACAAGAGACCCAGTACTTC | CASSTGQLIQETQYF
TRBD2 | TRBJ2-1 | TRBV6-6 | few | TGTGCCAGCAGTTACCAGAGCGGGGGGGCCAAAAATGAGCAGTTCTTC | CASSYQSGGAKNEQFF
TRBD1 | TRBJ2-1 | TRBV5-1 | few | TGCGCCAGCAGCCGGGCTGACAGGGAAAATGAGCAGTTCTTC | CASSRADRENEQFF
NA | TRBJ1-1 | TRBV9 | once | TGTGCCAGCAGCGTAGTAGGCAGTAACACTGAAGCTTTCTTT | CASSVVGSNTEAFF
NA | TRBJ2-7 | TRBV7-2 | few | TGTGCCAGCAGCTTGGAGGGTAGCGGCTCCTACGAGCAGTACTTC | CASSLEGSGSYEQYF
NA | TRBJ2-2 | TRBV6-4 | NA | TGTGCCAGCAGTGACGTCTACCACACCGGGGAGCTGTTTTTT | CASSDVYHTGELFF
TRBD1 | TRBJ2-7 | TRBV12-3/TRBV12-4 | NA | TGTGCCAGCAGTTTAGTTCACGGGACAGGGGCCCACGAGCAGTACTTC | CASSLVHGTGAHEQYF
NA | TRBJ1-6 | TRBV6-6 | NA | TGTGCCAGCAGCCGACTCGATTCACCCCTCCACTTT | CASSRLDSPLHF
TRBD1 | TRBJ2-7 | TRBV20-1 | NA | TGCAGTGCGGGAGACAGGGTCCCTATCCACGAGCAGTACTTC | CSAGDRVPIHEQYF
TRBD2 | TRBJ2-5 | TRBV7-3 | NA | TGTGCCAGCAGCCTGACTAGCGGGGGGTGGGAGACCCAGTACTTC | CASSLTSGGWETQYF
NA | TRBJ2-7 | TRBV28 | NA | TGTGCCAGCAGTTTAGGCAGCAAGATAAGGGAGCAGTACTTC | CASSLGSKIREQYF
NA | TRBJ2-7 | TRBV6-6 | NA | TGTGCCAGCAGTTATGAAGGGAGCGGCTCCTACGAGCAGTACTTC | CASSYEGSGSYEQYF
TRBD2 | TRBJ2-7 | TRBV6-2/TRBV6-3 | NA | TGTGCCAGCAGTTTTGGGACTAGCGGGGGTTACGAGCAGTACTTC | CASSFGTSGGYEQYF
NA | TRBJ1-2 | TRBV9 | NA | TGTGCCAGCACCACCGGGGGGACCTATGGCTACACCTTC | CASTTGGTYGYTF
NA | TRBJ1-5 | TRBV4-1 | NA | TGCGCCAGCAGCCAATCCCGGGAGGGCCGTCAGCCCCAGCATTTT | CASSQSREGRQPQHF
NA | TRBJ1-2 | TRBV7-2 | many | TGTGCCAGCAGCTTAGCGCTAAGTACCGGTGGCTACACCTTC | CASSLALSTGGYTF
NA | TRBJ2-1 | TRBV24-1 | few | TGTGCCACCGCAGGGCCCCACAATGAGCAGTTCTTC | CATAGPHNEQFF
TRBD1 | TRBJ2-5 | TRBV4-2 | once | TGTGCCAGCAGCGAAGGGACAGAGTCTATCAAGCAGTACTTC | CASSEGTESIKQYF
TRBD2 | TRBJ2-3 | TRBV27 | few | TGTGCCAGCAGTTTAATAGCGGGGGGGATTGCAGATACGCAGTATTTT | CASSLIAGGIADTQYF
NA | TRBJ2-1 | TRBV7-2 | few | TGTGCCAGCAGCTTAGCCGGGGCCGTAGTCGGTGAGCAGTTCTTC | CASSLAGAVVGEQFF
TRBD1 | TRBJ2-1 | TRBV15 | NA | TGTGCCACCAGCAGAGCCCGGGACAGGGGCGACAATGAGCAGTTCTTC | CATSRARDRGDNEQFF
NA | TRBJ2-1 | TRBV5-6 | once | TGTGCCACCTCGGGGCAGGGGTCCTACAATGAGCAGTTCTTC | CATSGQGSYNEQFF
NA | TRBJ2-5 | TRBV29-1 | NA | TGCAGCGTTGAAAGCACAAAAGGCGAGACCCAGTACTTC | CSVESTKGETQYF
NA | TRBJ2-6 | TRBV12-3/TRBV12-4 | few | TGTGCCAGCAGTGTATCCCTTGGGGCCAACGTCCTGACTTTC | CASSVSLGANVLTF
NA | TRBJ2-7 | TRBV4-1 | NA | TGCGCCAGCAGCCAATTCGCAGACCCCTACGAGCAGTACTTC | CASSQFADPYEQYF
NA | TRBJ2-1 | TRBV6-5 | NA | TGTGCCAGCAGTTGGACTAACTACAATGAGCAGTTCTTC | CASSWTNYNEQFF
NA | TRBJ2-3 | TRBV7-2 | once | TGTGCCAGCAGCTTAAGCGGCGCCGCTAGCACAGATACGCAGTATTTT | CASSLSGAASTDTQYF
TRBD2 | TRBJ2-3 | TRBV11-1 | once | TGTGCCAGCAGGAGCGGGGGCCCGCCTTTCGCGCAGTATTTT | CASRSGGPPFAQYF
TRBD1 | TRBJ2-1 | TRBV6-2/TRBV6-3 | once | TGTGCCAGCAGTTACTCGAAAGGGACAGGGGTCAATGAGCAGTTCTTC | CASSYSKGTGVNEQFF
NA | TRBJ1-4 | TRBV21-1 | NA | TGTGCCAGCGACTACGGGACAGCAACTAATGAAAAACTGTTTTTT | CASDYGTATNEKLFF
TRBD2 | TRBJ2-7 | TRBV11-2 | NA | TGTGCCAGCAGCATCGGGAGGAACTACGAGCAGTACTTC | CASSIGRNYEQYF
NA | TRBJ2-7 | TRBV6-1 | NA | TGTGCCAGCAGCCCCGGGCGAGCCAGCTCCTACGAGCAGTACTTC | CASSPGRASSYEQYF
TRBD1 | TRBJ2-7 | TRBV6-5 | NA | TGTGCCAGCAGTTATCTGGCAGGGGGCTACGAGCAGTACTTC | CASSYLAGGYEQYF
NA | TRBJ2-7 | TRBV29-1 | few | TGCAGCGCTGGGACGGGGAACTACGAGCAGTACTTC | CSAGTGNYEQYF
NA | TRBJ2-3 | TRBV29-1 | few | TGCAGCGTTGAACGACAAGATACGCAGTATTTT | CSVERQDTQYF
TRBD2 | TRBJ2-6 | TRBV7-9 | NA | TGTGCCAGCAGCTTAAGGCGGGGGATCTCTGGGGCCAACGTCCTGACTTTC | CASSLRRGISGANVLTF
NA | TRBJ1-6 | TRBV5-1 | few | TGCGCCAGCAGCACTGACGGAAATTCACCCCTCCACTTT | CASSTDGNSPLHF
NA | TRBJ1-2 | TRBV7-2 | NA | TGTGCCAGCGGCCAGACCAGGAACTATGGCTACACCTTC | CASGQTRNYGYTF
NA | TRBJ2-5 | TRBV2 | NA | TGTGCCAGCATGGGCAGAGTGGCGGGCGGCGAGACCCAGTACTTC | CASMGRVAGGETQYF
NA | TRBJ1-2 | TRBV28 | NA | TGTGCCAGCACAGACAGGTCGGGATATGGCTACACCTTC | CASTDRSGYGYTF
NA | TRBJ2-3 | TRBV29-1 | NA | TGCAGCGTTGAAGACAGGCAGGGATACCCAGATACGCAGTATTTT | CSVEDRQGYPDTQYF
TRBD2 | TRBJ2-3 | TRBV7-2 | NA | TGTGCCAGCAGCACCCTAGCGGGGGCCGTAGATACGCAGTATTTT | CASSTLAGAVDTQYF
NA | TRBJ1-1 | TRBV6-2/TRBV6-3 | NA | TGTGCCAGCAGTTACAGACCGGGGGGCTTGGGGACTGAAGCTTTCTTT | CASSYRPGGLGTEAFF
NA | TRBJ2-7 | TRBV6-5 | few | TGTGCCAGCAGTTACTCGGACTTTTCCTACGAGCAGTACTTC | CASSYSDFSYEQYF
NA | TRBJ1-6 | TRBV12-3/TRBV12-4 | NA | TGTGCCAGCAGTCTCATGGGGGCGGGAGGTGGTTCACCCCTCCACTTT | CASSLMGAGGGSPLHF
NA | TRBJ2-6 | TRBV20-1 | NA | TGCAGTGCTAGGGCCCCGGGACTCCTCCCCTCTGGGGCCAACGTCCTGACTTTC | CSARAPGLLPSGANVLTF
TRBD1 | TRBJ2-3 | TRBV9 | NA | TGTGCCAGCAGCGAGGGACAGACTAGCACAGATACGCAGTATTTT | CASSEGQTSTDTQYF
TRBD1 | TRBJ2-1 | TRBV29-1 | NA | TGCAGCGTTGAACCCCCGGGTAGGGGGCGGTCCCCTAGCTCCTACAATGAGCAGTTCTTC | CSVEPPGRGRSPSSYNEQFF
NA | TRBJ2-1 | TRBV4-3 | NA | TGCGCCAGCAGCCAAGTCGGTAGCGCCAGCTCCTACAATGAGCAGTTCTTC | CASSQVGSASSYNEQFF
TRBD1 | TRBJ2-3 | TRBV15 | few | TGTGCCACCAGCACCTCCGCCGGGACAGACTCAACAGATACGCAGTATTTT | CATSTSAGTDSTDTQYF
NA | TRBJ2-6 | TRBV4-3 | NA | TGCGCCAGCAGCCAAATCGTTGTCTCTGGGGCCAACGTCCTGACTTTC | CASSQIVVSGANVLTF